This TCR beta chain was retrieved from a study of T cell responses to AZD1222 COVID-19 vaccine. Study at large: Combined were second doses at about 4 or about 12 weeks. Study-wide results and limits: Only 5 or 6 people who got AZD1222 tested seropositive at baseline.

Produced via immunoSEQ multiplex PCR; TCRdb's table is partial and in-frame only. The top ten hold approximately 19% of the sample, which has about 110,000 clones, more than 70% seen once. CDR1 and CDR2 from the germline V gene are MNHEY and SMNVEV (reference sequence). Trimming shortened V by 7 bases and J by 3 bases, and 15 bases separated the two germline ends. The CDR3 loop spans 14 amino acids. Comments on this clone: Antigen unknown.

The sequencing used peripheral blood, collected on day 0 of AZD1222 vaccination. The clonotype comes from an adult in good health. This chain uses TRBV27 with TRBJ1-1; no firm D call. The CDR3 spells CASNHLRSDTEAFF. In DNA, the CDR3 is TGTGCCAGCAACCACTTACGGAGTGACACTGAAGCTTTCTTT.